The clone carrying this T cell receptor (beta chain) was seen a handful of times. Its antigen is undetermined. This record comes from a study of cytomegalovirus exposure and HLA in healthy donors. V shed 2 bases and J shed 0 bases, with 11 bases lying between them. The CDR3 consists of 16 residues. Per the germline V gene, CDR1 is LGHNA and CDR2 is YSLEER. 60 Vbeta and 13 Jbeta primers were used in PCR. This table comes from immunoSEQ multiplex PCR, and its TCRdb copy is limited to in-frame clones, with some not included. This table holds around 40,000 clones, over 60% found once. The study, taken as a whole, reports: Earlier analysis found most TCR beta V segments productive about 87% or about 30% of the time.

The TCR comes from a man aged 25 to 45 in good health and CMV-seronegative. J is TRBJ1-3 and V is TRBV4-3; D is unresolved. The sample consisted of PBMCs. The CDR3 region is CASSQSVAGSGNTIYF. CDR3 in DNA: TGCGCCAGCAGCCAAAGTGTGGCAGGCTCTGGAAACACCATATATTTT.